A single sample gave rise to the 23 T cell receptor beta chains below, sequenced in a study of T-cell reconstitution after alpha-beta-depleted transplantation in children. Unique molecular identifiers were built into the TCRbeta library. Using its own MiXCR run on the PCR reads, TCRdb lists one record per CDR3 protein. The sample includes 500,000 or so distinct CDR3 sequences, over 9.5% of them seen just once. The material sequenced was PBMCs, mostly from graft donor cells, taken 180 days after TCRalphabeta/CD19-depleted stem cell transplant. The receptors were gathered from a female patient between 2 and 10 years old who had a stem cell transplant for aplastic anemia, so the T cells may come from the graft donor.

The chain is built from TRBV7-9 and TRBJ1-1; D gene unclear. The V gene lost 2 bases and the J gene lost 1 base, with 11 bases spanning the gap. From germline, CDR1 is SEHNR and CDR2 FQNEAQ (reference sequence). CDR3 length equals 15 residues. CDR3 bases: TGTGCCAGCAGCTTAAAAACAGCTCGGAACACTGAAGCTTTCTTT. Its translation is CASSLKTARNTEAFF.

This clonotype was counted many times. This chain uses TRBV7-9 with TRBJ1-1, with D unclear. With 0 bases removed from V and 1 base from J, the gap between germline ends came to 6 bases. Germline V CDR1 and CDR2: SEHNR, FQNEAQ (reference sequence). The CDR3 spans 14 residues. The CDR3 nucleotides are TGTGCCAGCAGCTTAGCGACCGGGAACACTGAAGCTTTCTTT. Translation gives CASSLATGNTEAFF.

The sample holds a few counts of this clonotype. This chain uses TRBV7-9 with TRBJ1-4; D is unclear. The CDR3 runs to 16 residues. Trimming left V 0 bases short and J 4 bases short, with 12 bases between. Looked up from germline, CDR1 is SEHNR and CDR2 is FQNEAQ (reference sequence). The chain's CDR3 is CASSLAWVGHNEKLFF. The CDR3 region has the DNA TGTGCCAGCAGCTTAGCCTGGGTCGGCCATAATGAAAAACTGTTTTTT.

The table lists this clonotype with a few counts. J is TRBJ2-5 and V is TRBV10-3; D is ambiguous. Germline CDR1 ENHRY, CDR2 SYGVKD. V dropped 6 bases and J dropped 3 bases, with 11 bases sitting between them. The CDR3 length is 13 residues. The DNA for the CDR3 is TGTGCCATCAGACTACGTCGGGAAGAGACCCAGTACTTC. Translation gives CAIRLRREETQYF.

The chain employs TRBV28 and TRBJ2-1; a possible D gene is TRBD1 (6 bases). Trimming took off 4 bases at V and 5 bases at J, with 6 bases between the two ends. There are 12 residues in the CDR3. From germline, CDR1 is MDHEN and CDR2 SYDVKM. For the CDR3, the DNA is TGTGCCAGCAGTTCAGGGGACAATGAGCAGTTCTTC. It specifies CASSSGDNEQFF.

This clonotype showed up just a few times. In DNA form, the CDR3 reads TGCGCCAGCCGGACAGGGAGAGAGGATACGCAGTATTTT. Amino acids: CASRTGREDTQYF. The chain carries TRBV5-1 and TRBJ2-3; TRBD1 matches at 8 bases. Germline V gives CDR1 SGHRS, CDR2 YFSETQ. After removal of 7 bases from V and 6 bases from J, the junction contained 7 bases not matched to a gene. The CDR3 is 13 residues long. Complete variable domain (other parts from reference TRBV5-1 and TRBJ2-3): KAGVTQTPRYLIKTRGQQVTLSCSPISGHRSVSWYQQTPGQGLQFLFEYFSETQRNKGNFPGRFSGRQFSNSRSEMNVSTLELGDSALYLCASRTGREDTQYFGPGTRLTVL.

V gene TRBV20-1 combines with J gene TRBJ2-7; D is possibly TRBD2 (7 bases). The CDR3 is made up of 11 amino acids. V shed 7 bases and J shed 7 bases, with 14 bases lying between them. Germline V lookup: CDR1 DFQATT, CDR2 SNEGSKA (reference sequence). The CDR3 bases are TGCAGTGGGGGGGGGCTGGGGGAGCAGTACTTC. This codes for CSGGGLGEQYF.

This sequence joins TRBV18 and TRBJ1-1; 8 bases line up with TRBD1. This CDR3 spans 16 amino acids. Unmatched junction bases numbered 7, after V lost 2 bases and J lost 2 bases. The germline gives CDR1 KGHSH, CDR2 LQKENI. The CDR3 sequence is CASSPATGAKNTEAFF. CDR3 nucleotide sequence: TGTGCCAGCTCACCAGCGACAGGGGCAAAAAACACTGAAGCTTTCTTT.

Concerning this clonotype itself: A much more abundant neighbour one base away suggests this may be a read error. This rearrangement joins TRBV9 to TRBJ2-2; D is unresolved. CDR3 size: 12 residues. The germline V gene encodes CDR1 SGDLS and CDR2 YYNGEE. Trimming shortened V by 2 bases and J by 3 bases, and 2 bases separated the two germline ends. The DNA for the CDR3 is TGTGCCAGCAGCGTGGACACCGGGGAGCTGTTTTTT. Protein product: CASSVDTGELFF.

This clonotype was counted between two and nine times. The chain is built from TRBV6-2 or TRBV6-3 and TRBJ2-7; TRBD1 matches 7 bases. V lost 11 bases, J lost 3 bases, and 10 bases stayed unmatched. CDR1 and CDR2 from the germline V gene are MNHEY and SVGEGT. The CDR3 covers 13 residues. The CDR3 loop is CAFRGQIYYEQYV. The DNA of the CDR3 is TGTGCCTTCCGGGGACAGATATACTACGAGCAGTACGTC.

This clonotype showed up just a few times. J is TRBJ2-3 and V is TRBV6-5, with TRBD1 matching 9 bases. Germline trimming cut 0 bases from V and 0 bases from J; bases unmatched to any gene: 7. CDR3 length: 18 residues. Germline CDR1 MNHEY, CDR2 SVGAGI. CDR3 coding DNA: TGTGCCAGCAGTTACTCGAGCCGGACAGGGGCTAGCACAGATACGCAGTATTTT. Translation gives CASSYSSRTGASTDTQYF.

This rearrangement joins TRBV12-3 or TRBV12-4 to TRBJ2-5, with a tentative D call TRBD1 (6 bases). This CDR3 spans 15 amino acids. V dropped 7 bases and J dropped 5 bases, with 20 bases sitting between them. The CDR3 reads CASMPRVGARETQYF. The CDR3 DNA follows: TGTGCCAGCATGCCGCGAGTGGGGGCTCGGGAGACCCAGTACTTC.

This clonotype was observed a handful of times. CDR3 sequence: CASSLSGSGNEQFF. As DNA, the CDR3 is TGTGCCAGCAGCTTAAGCGGGAGCGGCAATGAGCAGTTCTTC. The rearrangement joins TRBV7-6 to TRBJ2-1; TRBD2 matches 8 bases. This CDR3 is built from 14 residues. V trimming: 2 bases; J trimming: 6 bases; junction bases outside the gene matches: 3. Per the germline V gene, CDR1 is SGHVS and CDR2 is FNYEAQ. The variable domain in full, with the rest retrieved from reference TRBV7-6 and TRBJ2-1, is GAGVSQSPRYKVTKRGQDVALRCDPISGHVSLYWYRQALGQGPEFLTYFNYEAQQDKSGLPNDRFSAERPEGSISTLTIQRTEQRDSAMYRCASSLSGSGNEQFFGPGTRLTVL.

In its sample, this clonotype was seen many times. The chain is built from TRBV18 and TRBJ2-7, with TRBD1 matching 8 bases. CDR3 length: 13 residues. The V gene end was trimmed by 8 bases and the J gene end by 7 bases; junction bases not matched to a gene: 10. CDR1 is KGHSH, CDR2 LQKENI, per germline. CDR3 protein: CASSPGQGGEQYV. The CDR3 nucleotides are TGTGCCAGCAGCCCAGGACAGGGTGGAGAGCAGTACGTC.

J is TRBJ2-7 and V is TRBV20-1; TRBD2 matches at 13 bases. V trimming: 6 bases; J trimming: 2 bases; junction bases outside the gene matches: 4. Per the germline V gene, CDR1 is DFQATT and CDR2 is SNEGSKA (reference sequence). The CDR3 runs 14 residues. The CDR3 nucleotides are TGCAGTGCCGCCACTAGCGGGGGGGCCTACGAGCAGTACTTC. Its translation is CSAATSGGAYEQYF.

This clonotype appeared a few times. One end of the junction varies from germline; a read error may be responsible. J is TRBJ1-1 and V is TRBV24-1, with 7 bases lining up with TRBD1. The CDR3 covers 13 residues. Germline V gene data show CDR1 as KGHDR and CDR2 as SFDVKD. The CDR3 protein is CATRQTGNAEAFF. In nucleotides, the CDR3 is TGTGCCACCAGACAGACAGGGAACGCTGAAGCTTTCTTT.

There are a few counts of this clonotype. V gene TRBV20-1 combines with J gene TRBJ2-3; TRBD2 is a possible D gene (5 bases). Germline-derived CDR1 and CDR2 are DFQATT and SNEGSKA (reference sequence). This CDR3 region has 16 residues. The ends were cut back, 1 base at V and 0 bases at J, with 14 bases in the middle. The CDR3 is CSARVLGRASTDTQYF. The CDR3 DNA is TGCAGTGCTAGAGTCCTAGGGCGGGCTAGCACAGATACGCAGTATTTT.

This clonotype was seen more than once but under ten times. J is TRBJ1-1 and V is TRBV19, with D maybe TRBD1 (5 bases). The length of the CDR3 is 12 residues. Between the trimmed V and J ends, which lost 8 bases and 4 bases, there was a span of 11 bases. Germline assignment: CDR1 LNHDA and CDR2 SQIVND (reference sequence). CDR3: CASDPGGTEAFF. CDR3 in DNA: TGTGCCAGTGATCCGGGGGGCACTGAAGCTTTCTTT.

DNA of the CDR3: TGCGCCAGCAGCCAGGTCGGACTCAGCTCCTACAATGAGCAGTTCTTC. Amino acid sequence: CASSQVGLSSYNEQFF. This chain joins TRBV4-1 and TRBJ2-1; tentatively, D is TRBD2 (5 bases). The CDR3 is made up of 16 amino acids. The V end was cut by 3 bases, the J end by 0 bases, with 12 bases between. CDR1 MGHRA and CDR2 YSYEKL come from the germline V gene.

CDR3 protein: CASSPLAGVVNEQYV. The CDR3 bases are TGTGCCAGCAGCCCTCTGGCGGGAGTAGTCAACGAGCAGTACGTC. The chain links TRBV28 to TRBJ2-7; 7 bases are a match to TRBD2. Germline loops: CDR1 MDHEN, CDR2 SYDVKM. CDR3 length: 15 residues. Unmatched junction bases numbered 13, after V lost 6 bases and J lost 5 bases.

This clonotype has a handful of counts. This chain links TRBV29-1 with TRBJ1-5; 9 nucleotides agree with TRBD1. The germline gives CDR1 SQVTM, CDR2 ANQGSEA. The junction had 12 bases not matched to a gene; V was cut back by 6 bases and J by 6 bases. The CDR3 consists of 15 residues. The CDR3 coding sequence is TGCAGCGTCCGGGTTGGGACAGGGTCTAGTCAGCCCCAGCATTTT. It encodes CSVRVGTGSSQPQHF.

This clonotype was seen a few times. The chain recombines TRBV20-1 with TRBJ2-1; 9 bases line up with TRBD1. V dropped 5 bases and J dropped 8; count of bases not matched to a gene: 4. Germline V gene data show CDR1 as DFQATT and CDR2 as SNEGSKA (reference sequence). This CDR3 region has 12 residues. DNA for the CDR3: TGCAGTGCTGACAGGGGGGCGTATGAGCAGTTCTTC. Protein sequence: CSADRGAYEQFF.

This chain joins TRBV6-2 or TRBV6-3 and TRBJ2-7; no definite D call. Germline V gives CDR1 MNHEY, CDR2 SVGEGT. V was clipped by 0 bases and J by 0 bases, with 9 bases between them. The CDR3 is 15 residues long. The chain's CDR3 is CASSYSAQFSYEQYV. In DNA, the CDR3 is TGTGCCAGCAGTTACTCGGCCCAATTCTCCTACGAGCAGTACGTC.